Listed below are T cell receptor beta chains from one sample, sequenced in a study of CXCR3-negative and CXCR3-positive naive CD8 T cells. Reanalyzing the 5' RACE reads, TCRdb keeps one entry per CDR3 protein, without DNA. This sample's clone table lists more than 75,000 distinct CDR3 sequences. The sequenced material came from naive CXCR3+ CD8+ T cells from blood. The receptors stem from a human donor in good health. Some clones in this sample may be carry-over from other donors' samples. CDR3s include the opening cysteine and the closing phenylalanine or tryptophan.

j_call,v_call,cdr3_aa
TRBJ2-1,TRBV7-2,CASSLAAEKYNEQLF
TRBJ1-3,TRBV20-1,CSARDMEAGNTIYF
TRBJ1-5,TRBV6-5,CASSYSEVQPQHF
TRBJ2-1,TRBV6-2/TRBV6-3,CASSYTGRRAYNEQFF
TRBJ2-6,TRBV4-1,CASSQERSSGANVLTF
TRBJ2-5,TRBV11-2,CASSLVSVETQYF
TRBJ2-7,TRBV28,CASSSRTSGSYEQYF
TRBJ2-6,TRBV6-5,CASSPQGANVLTF
TRBJ2-2,TRBV28,CASSLLQVTGELFF
TRBJ2-7,TRBV29-1,CSVEVPDRGYEQYF
TRBJ2-3,TRBV6-2/TRBV6-3,CASTLLSTDTQYF
TRBJ2-7,TRBV20-1,CSATYWALAANSYEQYF
TRBJ2-7,TRBV20-1,CSARVGGEQYF
TRBJ1-1,TRBV5-1,CASRDLAEAFF
TRBJ1-2,TRBV5-6,CASSLTWTGNFYGYTF
TRBJ2-7,TRBV2,CASSETGEVGPPSYEQYF
TRBJ2-3,TRBV4-1,CASSQDETGPDTQYF
TRBJ2-5,TRBV7-9,CASSFATRPQETQYF
TRBJ2-5,TRBV7-9,CASSHPWTSSQETQYF
TRBJ2-1,TRBV24-1,CATSDFYNEQFF
TRBJ2-7,TRBV7-9,CASSPPDRGGYEQYF
TRBJ1-5,TRBV21-1,CASIPRTGDVRPQHF
TRBJ2-7,TRBV7-9,CASSLALEGEQYF
TRBJ2-7,TRBV5-1,CASSRGGIYEQYF
TRBJ2-7,TRBV4-1,CASSWGASYEQYF
TRBJ1-6,TRBV7-9,CASSPEGRDSPLHF
TRBJ2-5,TRBV5-1,CASSVDPGQGKETQYF
TRBJ2-1,TRBV10-1,CASSSRYEQFF
TRBJ2-7,TRBV20-1,CSAPGTSGLYEQYF